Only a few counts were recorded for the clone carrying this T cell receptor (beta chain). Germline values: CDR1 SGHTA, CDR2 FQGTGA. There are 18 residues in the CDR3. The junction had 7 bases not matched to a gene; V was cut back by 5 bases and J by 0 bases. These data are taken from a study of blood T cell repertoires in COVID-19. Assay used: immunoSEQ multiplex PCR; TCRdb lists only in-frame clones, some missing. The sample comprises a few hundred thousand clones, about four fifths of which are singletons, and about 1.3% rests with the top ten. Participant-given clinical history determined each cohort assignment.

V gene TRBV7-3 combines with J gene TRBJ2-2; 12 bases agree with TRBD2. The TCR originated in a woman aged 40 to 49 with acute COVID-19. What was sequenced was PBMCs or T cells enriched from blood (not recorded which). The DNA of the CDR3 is TGTGCCAGCAGCCCATCTAGCGGGAGGGCCGCGAACACCGGGGAGCTGTTTTTT. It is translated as CASSPSSGRAANTGELFF.